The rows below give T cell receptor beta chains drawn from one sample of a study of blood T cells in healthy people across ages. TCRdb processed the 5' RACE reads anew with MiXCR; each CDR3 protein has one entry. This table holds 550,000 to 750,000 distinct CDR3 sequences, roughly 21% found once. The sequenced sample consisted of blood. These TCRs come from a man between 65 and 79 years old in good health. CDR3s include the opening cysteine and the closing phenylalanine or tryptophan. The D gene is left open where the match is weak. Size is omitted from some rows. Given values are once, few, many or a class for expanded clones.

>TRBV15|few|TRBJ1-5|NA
TGTGCCACCAGCAGAGATCTAGCCCAGCCCCAGCATTTT
CATSRDLAQPQHF
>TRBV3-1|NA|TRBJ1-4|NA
TGTGCCAGCAGCCAAGGGCCAGCCGAAAAACTGTTTTTT
CASSQGPAEKLFF
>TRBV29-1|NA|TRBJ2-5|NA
TGCAGCGTTACTCCCCTAGGTCTCCAAGAGACCCAGTACTTC
CSVTPLGLQETQYF
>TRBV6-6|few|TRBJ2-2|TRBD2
TGTGCCAGCACTGTTAGAGCGGGAGCGAACACCGGGGAGCTGTTTTTT
CASTVRAGANTGELFF
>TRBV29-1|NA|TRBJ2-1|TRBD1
TGCAGCGTTGATCCCGGACAGGGGGCCTACAATGAGCAGTTCTTC
CSVDPGQGAYNEQFF
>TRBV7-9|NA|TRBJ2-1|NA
TGTGCCAGCAGCCCGCTGACAGTAAACTCCTACAATGAGCAGTTCTTC
CASSPLTVNSYNEQFF
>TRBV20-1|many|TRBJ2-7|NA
TGCAGTGCTAGAGATCTGATGGAGTCGAGAAGCTCCTACGAGCAGTACTTC
CSARDLMESRSSYEQYF
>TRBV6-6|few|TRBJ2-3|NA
TGTGCCAGCAGCCGAGGGGGTGTGACAGATACGCAGTATTTT
CASSRGGVTDTQYF
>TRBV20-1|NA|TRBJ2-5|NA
TGCAGTGCTAAGGCGTGGGGAGCGCATCAAGAGACCCAGTACTTC
CSAKAWGAHQETQYF
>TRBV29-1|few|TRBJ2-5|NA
TGCAGCGTTGGGGGACGGACACAAGAGACCCAGTACTTC
CSVGGRTQETQYF
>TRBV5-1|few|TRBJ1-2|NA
TGCGCCAGCAGCTCGGACGGGGGGTACTATGGCTACACCTTC
CASSSDGGYYGYTF
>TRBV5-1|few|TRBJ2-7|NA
TGCGCCAGCAGCGAAAGGGACGAGCAGTACTTC
CASSERDEQYF
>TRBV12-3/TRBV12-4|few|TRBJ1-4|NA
TGTGCCAGCAGTTTTACAGGTTCGGCTGAAAAACTGTTTTTT
CASSFTGSAEKLFF
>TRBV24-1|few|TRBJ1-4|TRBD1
TGTGCCACCAGTGAGCCGACAGGGGGAGGTGAAAAACTGTTTTTT
CATSEPTGGGEKLFF
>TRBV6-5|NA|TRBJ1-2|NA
TGTGCCAGCAGTTACTCGCAGGGGCTTGACTATGGCTACACCTTC
CASSYSQGLDYGYTF
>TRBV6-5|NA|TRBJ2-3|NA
TGTGCCAGCAGTTACTCGAGGCGGTCCACAGATACGCAGTATTTT
CASSYSRRSTDTQYF
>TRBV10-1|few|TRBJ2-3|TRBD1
TGCGCCAGCAGTGAGTCCACAGGGGCAGGAGATACGCAGTATTTT
CASSESTGAGDTQYF
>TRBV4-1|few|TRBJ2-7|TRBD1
TGCGCCAGCAGCCACGAACGAGACAGGGTCTTCTACGAGCAGTACTTC
CASSHERDRVFYEQYF
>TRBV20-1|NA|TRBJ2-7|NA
TGCAGTGCAAGACAGGACAGCTCCTACGAGCAGTACTTC
CSARQDSSYEQYF
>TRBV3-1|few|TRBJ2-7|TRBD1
TGTGCCAGCAGCCAAGGGGCACAGGGGAAAAGTGAGCAGTACTTC
CASSQGAQGKSEQYF
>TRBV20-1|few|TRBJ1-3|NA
TGCAGTGCTAGAGATCAACTGGGGCCTGGAAACACCATATATTTT
CSARDQLGPGNTIYF
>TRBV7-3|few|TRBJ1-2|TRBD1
TGTGCCAGCAGCTTAGATGCAGGGGGCTCTGGCTACACCTTC
CASSLDAGGSGYTF
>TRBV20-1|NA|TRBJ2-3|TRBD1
TGCAGTGCTAGAGATTTCACAGGGGGCAGAACAGATACGCAGTATTTT
CSARDFTGGRTDTQYF
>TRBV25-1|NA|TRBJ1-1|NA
TGTGCCAGCAGTCGAATAGGAGGGTGGGGCACTGAAGCTTTCTTT
CASSRIGGWGTEAFF
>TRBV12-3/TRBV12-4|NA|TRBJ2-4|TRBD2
TGTGCCAGCAGTACCCGGACTAGCGTGCGGCGAAACATTCAGTACTTC
CASSTRTSVRRNIQYF
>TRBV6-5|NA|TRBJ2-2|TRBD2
TGTGCCAGCAGTTTCAAGACTAGCGGGAGCGCGGAGCTGTTTTTT
CASSFKTSGSAELFF
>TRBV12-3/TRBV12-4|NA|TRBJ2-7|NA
TGTGCCAGCAGAGCTTCCAGGGGCGGGAGTCTCATGAAGCAGTACTTC
CASRASRGGSLMKQYF
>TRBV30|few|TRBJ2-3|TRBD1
TGTGCCTGGAGTGGACAGGGGAATCGGCAGTATTTT
CAWSGQGNRQYF
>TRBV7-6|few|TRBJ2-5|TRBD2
TGTGCCAGCAGCTTAGGGGTTCCGACTAGCGGACAAGAGACCCAGTACTTC
CASSLGVPTSGQETQYF
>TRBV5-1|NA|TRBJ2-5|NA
TGCGCCAGCAACCCCGGGAATCCAGAGAGGCTGTACTTC
CASNPGNPERLYF
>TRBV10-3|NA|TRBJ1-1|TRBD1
TGTGCCATCAGGGGACAGCCGAACACTGAAGCTTTCTTT
CAIRGQPNTEAFF
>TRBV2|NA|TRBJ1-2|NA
TGTGCCAGCAGAGAACCGCCAGGGAATGGCTACACCTTC
CASREPPGNGYTF
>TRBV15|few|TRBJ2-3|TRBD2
TGTGCCACCAGCAGAGCGCTAGCGGGAGTCGCAGATACGCAGTATTTT
CATSRALAGVADTQYF
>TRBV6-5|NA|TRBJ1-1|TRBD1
TGTGCCAGCACCCGACAGGGCAGCACTGAAGCTTTCTTT
CASTRQGSTEAFF
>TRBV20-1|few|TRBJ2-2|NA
TGCAGTGCCAGGGAGAGACAAATGAACACCGGGGAGCTGTTTTTT
CSARERQMNTGELFF
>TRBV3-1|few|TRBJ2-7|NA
TGTGCCAGCAGCCAAGCGGGTTACGAGCAGTGCTTC
CASSQAGYEQCF
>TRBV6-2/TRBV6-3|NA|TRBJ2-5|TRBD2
TGTGCCAGCAGTTACCATCCAGCGGGGCAAGAGACCCAGTACTTC
CASSYHPAGQETQYF
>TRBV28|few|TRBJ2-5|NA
TGTGCCAGCATTCCCGGGCAGGGGTTTGGGACCCAGTACTTC
CASIPGQGFGTQYF
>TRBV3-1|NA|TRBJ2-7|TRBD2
TGTGCCAGCAGCCAAGACGGACTAGCGGGGGTTTCCTACGGGCAGTACTTC
CASSQDGLAGVSYGQYF
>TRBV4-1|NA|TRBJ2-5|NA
TGCGCCAGCAGCCAAGATCCCGGAGGGGGGATACCAGAGACCCGGTACTTC
CASSQDPGGGIPETRYF
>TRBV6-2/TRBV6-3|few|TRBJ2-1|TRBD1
TGTGCCAGCAGTTATCCGACAGGGTGGGGTAATGAGCAGTTCTTC
CASSYPTGWGNEQFF
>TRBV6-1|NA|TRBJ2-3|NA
TGTGCCAGCAGGATCGGCACCGGGACAATTAGCACAGATACGCAGTATTTT
CASRIGTGTISTDTQYF
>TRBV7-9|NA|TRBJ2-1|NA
TGTGCCAGCAGCTCCACCAACGGCAATGAGCAGTTCTTC
CASSSTNGNEQFF
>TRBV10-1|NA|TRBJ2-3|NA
TGCGCCAGCAGTGTAGTCTCCACAGATACGCAGTATTTT
CASSVVSTDTQYF
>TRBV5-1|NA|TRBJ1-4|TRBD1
TGCGCCAGCAGCTTGGGAGGGACAGGTGCTGAAAAACTGTTTTTT
CASSLGGTGAEKLFF
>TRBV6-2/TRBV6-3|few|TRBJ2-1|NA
TGTGCCAGCAGTGTGCAGTACAATGAGCAGTTCTTC
CASSVQYNEQFF
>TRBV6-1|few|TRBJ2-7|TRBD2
TGTGCCATACCTTTAGCGGGAGCACTCTACGAGCAGTACTTC
CAIPLAGALYEQYF
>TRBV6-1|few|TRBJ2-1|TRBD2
TGTGCCAGCAGTGAACTCCTAGGACTAGCTGGCAATGAGCAGTTCTTC
CASSELLGLAGNEQFF
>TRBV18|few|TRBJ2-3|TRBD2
TGTGCCAGCTCACCACTGACTAGCGGGCTTTCCGCAGATACGCAGTATTTT
CASSPLTSGLSADTQYF
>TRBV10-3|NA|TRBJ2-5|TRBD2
TGTGCCATCAGTGAAGCGACTAGCGGGGTTGAGACCCCGTACTTC
CAISEATSGVETPYF
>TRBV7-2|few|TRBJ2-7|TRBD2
TGTGCCAGCAACTTAGGGCTAGCGGGAGCCTACGAGCAGTACTTC
CASNLGLAGAYEQYF
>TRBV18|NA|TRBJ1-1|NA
TGTGCCAGCTCACCAGCAGGTGCGAACACTGAAGCTTTCTTT
CASSPAGANTEAFF
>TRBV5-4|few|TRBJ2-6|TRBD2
TGTGCCAGCAGCTTGGTCCGACTAGCGGGGAGCTCTGGGGCCAACGTCCTGACTTTC
CASSLVRLAGSSGANVLTF
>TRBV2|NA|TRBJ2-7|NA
TGTGCCAGCAGTGAAGGCGGAGGGGTCTACGAGCAGTACTTC
CASSEGGGVYEQYF
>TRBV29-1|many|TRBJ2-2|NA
TGCAGCGTTAGGGGGTCCGGGGAGCTGTTTTTT
CSVRGSGELFF
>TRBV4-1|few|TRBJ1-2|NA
TGCGCCAGCAGCCAGAATGCCGGGACCTTATCTAACTATGGCTACACCTTC
CASSQNAGTLSNYGYTF
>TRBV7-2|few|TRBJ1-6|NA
TGTGCCAGCAGCTTAGTTCTGTATAATTCACCCCTCCACTTT
CASSLVLYNSPLHF
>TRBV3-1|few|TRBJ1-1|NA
TGTGCCAGCAGCCACCTCAAGATAGGACCAGCGAACACTGAAGCTTTCTTT
CASSHLKIGPANTEAFF
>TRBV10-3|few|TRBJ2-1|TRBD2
TGTGCCATCAGTGAGTCGGTAGCGGGAGGGAGCAATGAGCAGTTCTTC
CAISESVAGGSNEQFF